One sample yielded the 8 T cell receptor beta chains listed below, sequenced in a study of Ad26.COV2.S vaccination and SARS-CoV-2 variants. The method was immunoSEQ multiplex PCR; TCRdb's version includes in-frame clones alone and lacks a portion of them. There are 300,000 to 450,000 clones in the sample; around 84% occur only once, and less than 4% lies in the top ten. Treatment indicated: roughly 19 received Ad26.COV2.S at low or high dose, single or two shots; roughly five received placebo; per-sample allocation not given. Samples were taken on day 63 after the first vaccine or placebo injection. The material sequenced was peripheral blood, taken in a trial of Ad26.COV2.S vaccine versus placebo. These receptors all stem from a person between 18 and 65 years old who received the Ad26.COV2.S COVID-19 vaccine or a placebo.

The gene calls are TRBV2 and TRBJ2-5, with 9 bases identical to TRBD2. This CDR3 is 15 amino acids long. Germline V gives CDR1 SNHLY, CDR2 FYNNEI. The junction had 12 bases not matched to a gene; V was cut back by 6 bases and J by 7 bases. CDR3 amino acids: CASRGLASSQSTQYF. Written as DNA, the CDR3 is TGTGCCAGCAGAGGACTAGCGTCATCGCAGTCGACCCAGTACTTC.

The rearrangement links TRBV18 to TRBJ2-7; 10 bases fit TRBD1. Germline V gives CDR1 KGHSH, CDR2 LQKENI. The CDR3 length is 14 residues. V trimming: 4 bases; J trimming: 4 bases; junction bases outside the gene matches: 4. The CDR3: CASSRQGAGYEQYF. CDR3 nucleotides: TGTGCCAGCTCACGACAGGGGGCGGGGTACGAGCAGTACTTC. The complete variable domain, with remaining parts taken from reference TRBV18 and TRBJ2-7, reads NAGVMQNPRHLVRRRGQEARLRCSPMKGHSHVYWYRQLPEEGLKFMVYLQKENIIDESGMPKERFSAEFPKEGPSILRIQQVVRGDSAAYFCASSRQGAGYEQYFGPGTRLTVT.

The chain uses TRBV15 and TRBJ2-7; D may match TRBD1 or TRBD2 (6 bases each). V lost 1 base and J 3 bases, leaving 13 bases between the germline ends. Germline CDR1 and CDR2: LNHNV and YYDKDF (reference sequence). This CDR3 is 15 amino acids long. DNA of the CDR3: TGTGCCACCAGCAGAGGAGGGGGGCAGGGCTACGAGCAGTACTTC. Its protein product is CATSRGGGQGYEQYF. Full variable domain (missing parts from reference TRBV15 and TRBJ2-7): DAMVIQNPRYQVTQFGKPVTLSCSQTLNHNVMYWYQQKSSQAPKLLFHYYDKDFNNEADTPDNFQSRRPNTSFCFLDIRSPGLGDTAMYLCATSRGGGQGYEQYFGPGTRLTVT.

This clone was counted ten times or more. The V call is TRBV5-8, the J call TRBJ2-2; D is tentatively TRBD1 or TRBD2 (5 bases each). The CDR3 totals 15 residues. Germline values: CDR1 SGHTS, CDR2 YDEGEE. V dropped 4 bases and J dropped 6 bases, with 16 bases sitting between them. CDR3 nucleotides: TGTGCCAGCAGCAGCCGGGACCTAGGGGCCGGGGAGCTGTTTTTT. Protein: CASSSRDLGAGELFF.

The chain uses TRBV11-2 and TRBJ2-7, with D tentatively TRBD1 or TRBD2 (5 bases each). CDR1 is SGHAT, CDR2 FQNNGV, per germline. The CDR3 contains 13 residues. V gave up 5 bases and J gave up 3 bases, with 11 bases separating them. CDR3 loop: CASSPWDGYEQYF. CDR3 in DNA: TGTGCCAGCAGCCCGTGGGACGGCTACGAGCAGTACTTC. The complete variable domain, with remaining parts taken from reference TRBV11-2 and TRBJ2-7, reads EAGVAQSPRYKIIEKRQSVAFWCNPISGHATLYWYQQILGQGPKLLIQFQNNGVVDDSQLPKDRFSAERLKGVDSTLKIQPAKLEDSAVYLCASSPWDGYEQYFGPGTRLTVT.

The CDR3 loop reads CASTPSGSSYNEQFF. The DNA for the CDR3 is TGTGCCAGCACCCCATCGGGGAGCTCCTACAATGAGCAGTTCTTC. This chain connects TRBV5-5 to TRBJ2-1; D may be TRBD2 (5 bases). The germline V gene encodes CDR1 SGHKS and CDR2 YYEKEE (reference sequence). The CDR3 length is 15 residues. V dropped 6 bases and J dropped 0 bases, with 13 bases sitting between them.

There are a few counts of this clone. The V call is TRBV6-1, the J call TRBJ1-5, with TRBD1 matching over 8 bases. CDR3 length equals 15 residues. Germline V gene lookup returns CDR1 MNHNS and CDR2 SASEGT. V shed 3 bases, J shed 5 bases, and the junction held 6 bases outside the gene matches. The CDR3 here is CASSEPGTGHQPQHF. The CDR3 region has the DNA TGTGCCAGCAGTGAGCCCGGGACAGGTCATCAGCCCCAGCATTTT.

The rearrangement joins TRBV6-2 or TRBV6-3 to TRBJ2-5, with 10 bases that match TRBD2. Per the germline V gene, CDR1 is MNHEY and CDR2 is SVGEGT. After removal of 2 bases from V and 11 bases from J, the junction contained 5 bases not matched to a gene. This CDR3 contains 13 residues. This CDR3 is CASSYEGLAQQYF. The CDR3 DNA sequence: TGTGCCAGCAGTTACGAGGGACTAGCGCAACAGTACTTC.